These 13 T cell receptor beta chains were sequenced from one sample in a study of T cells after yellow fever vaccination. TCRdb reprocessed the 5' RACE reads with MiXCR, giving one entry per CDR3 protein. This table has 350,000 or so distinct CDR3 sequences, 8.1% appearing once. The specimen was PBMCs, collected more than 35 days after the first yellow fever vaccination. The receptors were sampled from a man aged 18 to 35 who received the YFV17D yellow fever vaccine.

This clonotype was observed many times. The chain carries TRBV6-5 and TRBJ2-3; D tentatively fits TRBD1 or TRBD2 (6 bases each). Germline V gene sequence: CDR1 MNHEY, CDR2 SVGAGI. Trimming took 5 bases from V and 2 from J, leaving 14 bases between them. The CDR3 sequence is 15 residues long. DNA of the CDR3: TGTGCCAGCAGTCTATATGGGGGGCTCACAGATACGCAGTATTTT. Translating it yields CASSLYGGLTDTQYF.

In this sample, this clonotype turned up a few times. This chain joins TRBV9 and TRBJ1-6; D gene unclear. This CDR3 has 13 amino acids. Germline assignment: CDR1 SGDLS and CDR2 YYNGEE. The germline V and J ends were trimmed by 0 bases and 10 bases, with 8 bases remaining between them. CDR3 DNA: TGTGCCAGCAGCGTAGAACAGTTATCACCCCTCCACTTT. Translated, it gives CASSVEQLSPLHF. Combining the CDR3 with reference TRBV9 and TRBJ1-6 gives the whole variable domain DSGVTQTPKHLITATGQRVTLRCSPRSGDLSVYWYQQSLDQGLQFLIQYYNGEERAKGNILERFSAQQFPDLHSELNLSSLELGDSALYFCASSVEQLSPLHFGNGTRLTVT.

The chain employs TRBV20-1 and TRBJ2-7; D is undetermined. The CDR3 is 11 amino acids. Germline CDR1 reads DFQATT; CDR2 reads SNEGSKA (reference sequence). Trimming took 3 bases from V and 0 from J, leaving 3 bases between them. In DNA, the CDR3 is TGCAGTGCTAGTCTCTCCTACGAGCAGTACTTC. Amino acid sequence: CSASLSYEQYF.

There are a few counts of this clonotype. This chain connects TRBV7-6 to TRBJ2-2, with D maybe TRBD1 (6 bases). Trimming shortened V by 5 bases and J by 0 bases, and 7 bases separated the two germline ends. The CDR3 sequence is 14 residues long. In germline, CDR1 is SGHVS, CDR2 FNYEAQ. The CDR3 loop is CASSRTANTGELFF. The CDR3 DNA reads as TGTGCCAGCAGCCGGACAGCGAACACCGGGGAGCTGTTTTTT. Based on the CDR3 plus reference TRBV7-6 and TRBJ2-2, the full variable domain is GAGVSQSPRYKVTKRGQDVALRCDPISGHVSLYWYRQALGQGPEFLTYFNYEAQQDKSGLPNDRFSAERPEGSISTLTIQRTEQRDSAMYRCASSRTANTGELFFGEGSRLTVL.

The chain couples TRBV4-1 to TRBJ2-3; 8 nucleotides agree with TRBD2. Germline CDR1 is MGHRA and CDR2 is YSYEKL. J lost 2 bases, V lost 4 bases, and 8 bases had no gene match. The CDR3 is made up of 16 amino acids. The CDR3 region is CASSPVAGGSTDTQYF. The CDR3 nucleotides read TGCGCCAGCAGCCCGGTGGCGGGGGGTTCCACAGATACGCAGTATTTT.

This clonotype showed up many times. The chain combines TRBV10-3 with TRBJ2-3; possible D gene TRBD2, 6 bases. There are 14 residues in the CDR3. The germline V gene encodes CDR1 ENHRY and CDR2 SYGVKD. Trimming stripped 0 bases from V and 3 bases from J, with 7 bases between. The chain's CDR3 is CAISESGGTDTQYF. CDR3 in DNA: TGTGCCATCAGTGAGTCCGGGGGAACAGATACGCAGTATTTT.

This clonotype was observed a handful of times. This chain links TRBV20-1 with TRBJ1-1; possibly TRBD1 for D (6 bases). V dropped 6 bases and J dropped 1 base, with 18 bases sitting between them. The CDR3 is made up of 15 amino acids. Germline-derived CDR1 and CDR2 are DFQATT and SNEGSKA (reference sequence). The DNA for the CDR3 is TGCAGTGCCCAGTCGGGGGCGCGTAAGAACACTGAAGCTTTCTTT. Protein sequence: CSAQSGARKNTEAFF.

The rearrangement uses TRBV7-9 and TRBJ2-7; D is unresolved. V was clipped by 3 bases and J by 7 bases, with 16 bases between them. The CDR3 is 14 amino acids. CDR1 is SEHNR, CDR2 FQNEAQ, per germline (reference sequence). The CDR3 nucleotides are TGTGCCAGCAGCTTGGCAGGTCGTAATTCGGAGCAGTACGTC. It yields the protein CASSLAGRNSEQYV.

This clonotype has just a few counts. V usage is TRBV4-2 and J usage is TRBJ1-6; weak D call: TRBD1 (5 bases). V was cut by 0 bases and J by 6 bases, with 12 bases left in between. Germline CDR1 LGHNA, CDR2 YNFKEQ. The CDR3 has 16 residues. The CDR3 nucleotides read TGTGCCAGCAGCCAAGAAGGCGGACACCTTAATTCACCCCTCCACTTT. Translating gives CASSQEGGHLNSPLHF.

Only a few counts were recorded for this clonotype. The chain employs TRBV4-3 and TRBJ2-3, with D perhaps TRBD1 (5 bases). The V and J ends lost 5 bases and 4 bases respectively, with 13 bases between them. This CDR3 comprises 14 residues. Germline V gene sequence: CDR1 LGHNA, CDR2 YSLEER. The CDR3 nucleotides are TGCGCCAGCAGCTTTCAGGGTCCACCAGATACGCAGTATTTT. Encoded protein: CASSFQGPPDTQYF.

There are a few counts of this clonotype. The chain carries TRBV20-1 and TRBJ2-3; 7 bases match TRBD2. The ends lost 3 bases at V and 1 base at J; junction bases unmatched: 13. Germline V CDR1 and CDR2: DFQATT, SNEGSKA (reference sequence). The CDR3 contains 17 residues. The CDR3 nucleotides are TGCAGTGCTAGGATCTTCCAGCGGGGCGCTCGCACAGATACGCAGTATTTT. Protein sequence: CSARIFQRGARTDTQYF.

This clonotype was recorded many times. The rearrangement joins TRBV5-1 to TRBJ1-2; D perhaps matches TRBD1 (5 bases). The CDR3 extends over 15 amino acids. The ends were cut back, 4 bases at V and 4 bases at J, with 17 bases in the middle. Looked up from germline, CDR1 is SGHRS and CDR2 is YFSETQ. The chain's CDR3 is CASSPGGGDLYGYTF. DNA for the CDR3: TGCGCCAGCAGCCCGGGCGGGGGGGACCTCTATGGCTACACCTTC. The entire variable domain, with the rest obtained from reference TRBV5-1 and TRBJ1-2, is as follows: KAGVTQTPRYLIKTRGQQVTLSCSPISGHRSVSWYQQTPGQGLQFLFEYFSETQRNKGNFPGRFSGRQFSNSRSEMNVSTLELGDSALYLCASSPGGGDLYGYTFGSGTRLTVV.

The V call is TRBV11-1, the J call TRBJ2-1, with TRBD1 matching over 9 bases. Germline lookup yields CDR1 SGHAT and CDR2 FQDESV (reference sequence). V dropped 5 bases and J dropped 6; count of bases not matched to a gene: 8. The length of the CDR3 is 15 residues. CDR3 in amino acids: CASSLAPGQGNEQFF. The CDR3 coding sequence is TGTGCCAGCAGCCTCGCCCCGGGACAGGGCAATGAGCAGTTCTTC.